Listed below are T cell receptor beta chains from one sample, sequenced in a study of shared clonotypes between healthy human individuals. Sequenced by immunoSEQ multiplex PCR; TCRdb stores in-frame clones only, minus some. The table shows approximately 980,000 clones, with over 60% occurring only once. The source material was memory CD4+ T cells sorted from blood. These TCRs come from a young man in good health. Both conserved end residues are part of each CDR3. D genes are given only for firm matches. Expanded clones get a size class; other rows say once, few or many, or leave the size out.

CASSLERGTEAFF	TGTGCCAGCAGCTTGGAGAGGGGTACTGAAGCTTTCTTT	.	TRBJ1-1	.	TRBV5-4
CASSKGPKDSPLHF	TGTGCCAGCAGCAAAGGGCCCAAGGATTCACCCCTCCACTTT	once	TRBJ1-6	.	TRBV9
CASSPGPGLATHEQYF	TGTGCCAGCTCACCCGGACCGGGACTAGCGACCCACGAGCAGTACTTC	.	TRBJ2-7	TRBD2	TRBV18
CASSRQGRGNEQFF	TGCGCCAGCAGCAGACAGGGTAGGGGTAATGAGCAGTTCTTC	.	TRBJ2-1	TRBD1	TRBV5-1
CASSGLEGTDTQYF	TGTGCCAGCAGCGGACTAGAGGGGACAGATACGCAGTATTTT	.	TRBJ2-3	TRBD2	TRBV6-5
CASSHQGLAGIQETQYF	TGCGCCAGCAGCCACCAGGGACTAGCGGGCATCCAAGAGACCCAGTACTTC	.	TRBJ2-5	TRBD2	TRBV4-1
CASSGLALYIQYF	TGTGCCAGCAGTGGTCTAGCGTTATACATTCAGTACTTC	.	TRBJ2-4	.	TRBV2
CASSVAGEMNTEAFF	TGTGCCAGCAGCGTAGCTGGAGAGATGAACACTGAAGCTTTCTTT	.	TRBJ1-1	.	TRBV9
CAWMRDRGDEQFF	TGTGCCTGGATGAGGGACAGGGGCGATGAGCAGTTCTTC	many	TRBJ2-1	TRBD1	TRBV30
CASTTTGGPYEQYF	TGTGCCAGCACCACGACAGGGGGCCCGTACGAGCAGTACTTC	.	TRBJ2-7	TRBD1	TRBV6-1
CASSLYAKGGDTGELFF	TGTGCCAGCAGCTTATACGCGAAAGGGGGAGACACCGGGGAGCTGTTTTTT	few	TRBJ2-2	.	TRBV7-9
CASSLEGYGYTF	TGCGCCAGCAGCTTGGAAGGGTATGGCTACACCTTC	.	TRBJ1-2	.	TRBV5-1
CASSQGNWATHSLQETQYF	TGCGCCAGCAGCCAAGGAAATTGGGCGACCCACTCCCTCCAAGAGACCCAGTACTTC	once	TRBJ2-5	.	TRBV4-1
CASSTSGDNEQFF	TGTGCCAGCAGCACCTCAGGGGACAATGAGCAGTTCTTC	.	TRBJ2-1	.	TRBV7-9
CASSPIGATSGNTIYF	TGTGCCAGCTCACCGATCGGGGCGACCTCTGGAAACACCATATATTTT	few	TRBJ1-3	.	TRBV18
CASSVSGTSQETQYF	TGTGCCAGCAGCGTATCCGGGACTAGCCAAGAGACCCAGTACTTC	.	TRBJ2-5	TRBD2	TRBV9
CASSLGLAGLETQYF	TGTGCCAGCAGCTTAGGACTAGCGGGGCTGGAGACCCAGTACTTC	.	TRBJ2-5	TRBD2	TRBV7-9